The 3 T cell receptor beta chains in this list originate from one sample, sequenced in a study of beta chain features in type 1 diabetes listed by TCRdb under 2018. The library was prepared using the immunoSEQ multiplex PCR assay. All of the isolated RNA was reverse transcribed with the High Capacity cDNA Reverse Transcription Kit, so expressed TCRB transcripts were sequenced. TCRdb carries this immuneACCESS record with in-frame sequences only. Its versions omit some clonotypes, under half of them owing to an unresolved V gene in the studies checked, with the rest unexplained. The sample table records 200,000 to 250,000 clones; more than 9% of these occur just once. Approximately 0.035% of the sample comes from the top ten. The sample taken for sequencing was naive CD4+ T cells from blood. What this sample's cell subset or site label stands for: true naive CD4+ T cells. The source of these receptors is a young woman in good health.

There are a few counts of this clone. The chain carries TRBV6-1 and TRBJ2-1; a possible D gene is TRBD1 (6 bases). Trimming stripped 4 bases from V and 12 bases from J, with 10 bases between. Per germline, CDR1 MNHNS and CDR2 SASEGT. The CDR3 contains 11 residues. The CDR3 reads CASSVQGPQFF. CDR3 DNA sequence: TGTGCCAGCAGTGTACAGGGTCCGCAGTTCTTC.

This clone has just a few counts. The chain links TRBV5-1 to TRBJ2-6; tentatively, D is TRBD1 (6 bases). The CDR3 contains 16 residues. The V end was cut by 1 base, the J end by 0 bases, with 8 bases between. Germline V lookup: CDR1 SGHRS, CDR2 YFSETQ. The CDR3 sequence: CASSLWDTSGANVLTF. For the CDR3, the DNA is TGCGCCAGCAGCTTGTGGGACACCTCTGGGGCCAACGTCCTGACTTTC. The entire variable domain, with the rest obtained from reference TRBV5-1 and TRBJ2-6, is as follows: KAGVTQTPRYLIKTRGQQVTLSCSPISGHRSVSWYQQTPGQGLQFLFEYFSETQRNKGNFPGRFSGRQFSNSRSEMNVSTLELGDSALYLCASSLWDTSGANVLTFGAGSRLTVL.

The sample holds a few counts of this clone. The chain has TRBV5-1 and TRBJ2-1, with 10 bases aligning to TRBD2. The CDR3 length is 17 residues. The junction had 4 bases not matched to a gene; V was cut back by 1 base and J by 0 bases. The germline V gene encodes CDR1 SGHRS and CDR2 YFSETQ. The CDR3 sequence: CASSLFSGGSSYNEQFF. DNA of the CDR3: TGCGCCAGCAGCTTGTTTAGCGGGGGGAGCTCCTACAATGAGCAGTTCTTC.